This TCR beta chain emerged from a study of T cells in Graves' hyperthyroidism and ophthalmopathy. General study results and limits: Through a model of 13 V-J features, ophthalmopathy was separated from stable hyperthyroidism. Most thyroid clonotypes expanded above 0.001 appeared in blood too. A median 6.5 months before onset, the model predicted ophthalmopathy.

Fresh peripheral blood, around 10 ml of it, supplied the PBMCs. CDR3 length: 16 residues. The V and J ends lost 6 bases and 6 bases respectively, with 21 bases between them. Germline lookup yields CDR1 LGHNT and CDR2 FRNRAP. TCR beta CDR3 regions were amplified from RNA. TCR CDR3 underwent first-round RT-PCR with the HTBI primer set. TCRdb ran MiXCR on the multiplex PCR reads and lists one entry per CDR3 protein. The table shows around 400,000 distinct CDR3 sequences, with roughly 15% occurring only once. Comment on this clonotype: Its antigen remains unknown. A much larger clonotype is one base distant, so this may be a read error.

This receptor was taken from a woman in her fifties or sixties with Graves' ophthalmopathy. The V and J genes are TRBV12-5 and TRBJ2-1, with D unclear. The sample taken for sequencing was blood. DNA of the CDR3: TGTGCTAGTGGCTCCAAATTCCCAACCCGCATCAATGAGCAGTTCTTC. It translates to CASGSKFPTRINEQFF.